This TCR beta chain appears in the sequencing data of a study of blood T cell repertoires in COVID-19. Study as a whole: Nucleic acid was either cDNA or gDNA, and it came from T cells, B-cell-depleted T cells, or PBMCs.

Methods used by the authors: Amplification from reference gene primers served as the basis for estimated nucleated cell counts. The assay was immunoSEQ multiplex PCR, and TCRdb's table has in-frame clones only and misses some. V, J and clone size reflect that table, while D and trimming were determined from the DNA. The top ten hold under 3.5% of the sample, which has roughly 170,000 clones, over 65% seen once. V was pared by 4 bases and J by 5 bases, with 10 bases of the junction left unmatched. This CDR3 is built from 16 residues. CDR1 and CDR2 from the germline V gene are SEHNR and FQNEAQ (reference sequence). This clone has more than one count but fewer than ten.

The V and J genes are TRBV7-9 and TRBJ2-1; 8 bases align to TRBD1. This sequence originates from a woman of 80 years or more with acute or convalescent COVID-19. The sequenced sample consisted of peripheral blood. As DNA, the CDR3 is TGTGCCAGCAGCTCCCAGACAGGGGCTATAAACAATGAGCAGTTCTTC. Its protein product is CASSSQTGAINNEQFF.